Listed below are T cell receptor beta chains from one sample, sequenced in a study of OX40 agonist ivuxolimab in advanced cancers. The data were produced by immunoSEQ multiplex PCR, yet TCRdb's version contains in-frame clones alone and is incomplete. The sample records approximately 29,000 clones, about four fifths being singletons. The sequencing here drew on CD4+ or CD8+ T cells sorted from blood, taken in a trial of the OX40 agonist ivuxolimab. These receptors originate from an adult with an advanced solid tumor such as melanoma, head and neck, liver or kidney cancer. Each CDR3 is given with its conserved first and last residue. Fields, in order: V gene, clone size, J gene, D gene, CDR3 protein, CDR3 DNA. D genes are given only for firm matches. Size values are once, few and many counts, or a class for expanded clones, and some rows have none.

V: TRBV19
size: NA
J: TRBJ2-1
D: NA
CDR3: CASSIMLAPNNEQFF
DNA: TGTGCCAGTAGTATTATGCTAGCTCCCAACAATGAGCAGTTCTTC

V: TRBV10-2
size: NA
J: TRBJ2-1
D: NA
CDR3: CATFDNEQFF
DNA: TGCGCCACGTTCGACAATGAGCAGTTCTTC

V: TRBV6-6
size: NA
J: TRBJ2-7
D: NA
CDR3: CATLGGLYEQYF
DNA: TGTGCCACCCTGGGGGGGCTCTACGAGCAGTACTTC

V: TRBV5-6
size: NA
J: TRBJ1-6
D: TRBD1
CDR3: CASSFPRGQGARSPLHF
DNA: TGTGCCAGCAGCTTCCCCCGAGGACAGGGGGCAAGGTCACCCCTCCACTTT

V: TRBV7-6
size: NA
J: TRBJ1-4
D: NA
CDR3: CASSPGGGAGEKLFF
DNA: TGTGCCAGCAGCCCCGGCGGGGGCGCGGGCGAAAAACTGTTTTTT

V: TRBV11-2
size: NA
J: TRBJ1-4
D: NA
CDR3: CASSLEQGGNEKLFF
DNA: TGTGCCAGCAGCTTGGAGCAGGGAGGCAATGAAAAACTGTTTTTT

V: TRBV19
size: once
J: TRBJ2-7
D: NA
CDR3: CASSIVGTSYEQYF
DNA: TGTGCCAGTAGTATAGTCGGCACATCCTACGAGCAGTACTTC

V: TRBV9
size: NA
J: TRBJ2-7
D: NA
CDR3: CASSVNENEQYF
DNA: TGTGCCAGCAGCGTCAATGAGAACGAGCAGTACTTC

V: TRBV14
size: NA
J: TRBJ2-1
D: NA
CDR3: CASSPGLEQFF
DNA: TGTGCCAGCAGCCCCGGACTAGAGCAGTTCTTC

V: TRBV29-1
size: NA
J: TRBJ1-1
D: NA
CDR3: CSVESPGRSTEAFF
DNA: TGCAGCGTTGAGTCTCCGGGACGGTCCACTGAAGCTTTCTTT

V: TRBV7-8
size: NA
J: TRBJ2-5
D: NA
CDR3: CASSPSIQETQYF
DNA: TGTGCCAGCAGCCCGTCAATCCAAGAGACCCAGTACTTC

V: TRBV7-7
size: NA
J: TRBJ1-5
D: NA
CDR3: CASSPAHNQPQHF
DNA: TGTGCTAGCAGCCCAGCCCACAATCAGCCCCAGCATTTT

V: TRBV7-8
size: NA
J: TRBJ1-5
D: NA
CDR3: CASSFSQGRNQPQHF
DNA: TGTGCCAGCAGCTTCAGCCAGGGACGGAATCAGCCCCAGCATTTT

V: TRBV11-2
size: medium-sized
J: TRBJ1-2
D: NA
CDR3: CASSSDNYGYTF
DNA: TGTGCCAGCAGCTCCGATAACTATGGCTACACCTTC

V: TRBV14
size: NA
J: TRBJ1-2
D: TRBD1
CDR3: CASSQGRGVGDGYTF
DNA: TGTGCCAGCAGCCAAGGCAGGGGGGTAGGCGATGGCTACACCTTC

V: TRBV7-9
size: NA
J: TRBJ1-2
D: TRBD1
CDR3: CASSFPGQGDGYTF
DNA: TGTGCCAGCAGCTTCCCGGGACAGGGTGATGGCTACACCTTC

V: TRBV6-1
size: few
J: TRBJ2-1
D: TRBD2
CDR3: CATAGTSVIEQFF
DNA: TGTGCCACTGCCGGGACTAGCGTCATTGAGCAGTTCTTC

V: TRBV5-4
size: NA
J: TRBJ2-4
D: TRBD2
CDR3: CASSWTSGSQNIQYF
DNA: TGTGCCAGCAGCTGGACTAGCGGGAGTCAGAACATTCAGTACTTC

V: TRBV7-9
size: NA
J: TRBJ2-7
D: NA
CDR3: CASSHKGTDEQYF
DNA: TGTGCCAGCAGCCATAAGGGTACAGACGAGCAGTACTTC

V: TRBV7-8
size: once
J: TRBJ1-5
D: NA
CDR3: CASSHSGNQPQHF
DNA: TGTGCCAGCAGCCATTCGGGCAATCAGCCCCAGCATTTT

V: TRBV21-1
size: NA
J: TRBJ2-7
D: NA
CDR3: CASSINPGPSSYEQYF
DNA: TGTGCCAGCAGCATCAATCCGGGTCCGAGCTCCTACGAGCAGTACTTC

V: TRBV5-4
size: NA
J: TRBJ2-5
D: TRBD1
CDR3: CASSLGGHRGPQETQYF
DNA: TGTGCCAGCAGCTTGGGGGGCCACAGGGGACCCCAAGAGACCCAGTACTTC

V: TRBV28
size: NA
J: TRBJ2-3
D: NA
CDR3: CASSLGLSTDTQYF
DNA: TGTGCCAGCAGTCTGGGACTTAGCACAGATACGCAGTATTTT

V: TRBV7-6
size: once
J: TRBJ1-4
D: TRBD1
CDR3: CASSLATMTGSNEKLFF
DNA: TGTGCCAGCAGCTTAGCGACGATGACAGGGTCTAATGAAAAACTGTTTTTT

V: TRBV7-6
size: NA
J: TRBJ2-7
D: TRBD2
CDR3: CASSTGLASSYEQYF
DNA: TGTGCCAGCAGCACGGGACTAGCGAGCTCCTACGAGCAGTACTTC

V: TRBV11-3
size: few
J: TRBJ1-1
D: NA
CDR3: CASSLLGNTEAFF
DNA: TGTGCCAGCAGCTTACTCGGTAACACTGAAGCTTTCTTT

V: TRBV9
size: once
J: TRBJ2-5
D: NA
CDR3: CASSVVGSGSETQYF
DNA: TGTGCCAGCAGCGTAGTCGGGTCGGGGTCAGAGACCCAGTACTTC

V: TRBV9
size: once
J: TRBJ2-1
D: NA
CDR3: CASSVDKGEQFF
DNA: TGTGCCAGCAGCGTTGATAAGGGTGAGCAGTTCTTC

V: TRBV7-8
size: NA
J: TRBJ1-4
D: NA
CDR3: CASSSVGAPGEKLFF
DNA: TGTGCCAGCAGCTCCGTAGGGGCGCCAGGTGAAAAACTGTTTTTT

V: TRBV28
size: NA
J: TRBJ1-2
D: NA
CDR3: CASSRITTQRGYTF
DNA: TGTGCCAGCAGCCGGATTACGACCCAGAGAGGCTACACCTTC

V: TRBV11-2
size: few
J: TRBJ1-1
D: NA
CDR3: CASSQSTGKTEAFF
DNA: TGTGCCAGCAGCCAAAGTACAGGGAAGACTGAAGCTTTCTTT

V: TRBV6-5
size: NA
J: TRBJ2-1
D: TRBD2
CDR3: CASSYGGGSDPNEQFF
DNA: TGTGCCAGCAGTTACGGGGGGGGATCGGATCCCAATGAGCAGTTCTTC

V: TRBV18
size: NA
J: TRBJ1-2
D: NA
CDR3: CASSPTGPGDGYTF
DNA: TGTGCCAGCTCACCAACTGGTCCAGGGGATGGCTACACCTTC

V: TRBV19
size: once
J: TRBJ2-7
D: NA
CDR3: CASSIEAGNYEQYF
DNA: TGTGCCAGTAGTATAGAAGCTGGAAACTACGAGCAGTACTTC

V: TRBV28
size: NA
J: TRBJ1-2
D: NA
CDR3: CASTREGEIYGYTF
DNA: TGTGCCAGCACCCGAGAAGGCGAAATCTATGGCTACACCTTC

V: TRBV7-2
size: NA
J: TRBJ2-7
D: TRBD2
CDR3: CASSLVLAGGHYEQYF
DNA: TGTGCCAGCAGCTTAGTACTAGCGGGGGGGCACTACGAGCAGTACTTC

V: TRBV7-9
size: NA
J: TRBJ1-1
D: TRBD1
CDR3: CASSVGQGAGEAFF
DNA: TGTGCCAGCAGCGTCGGACAGGGGGCCGGTGAAGCTTTCTTT

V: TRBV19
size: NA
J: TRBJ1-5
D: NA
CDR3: CASSIAGTDLGPQHF
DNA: TGTGCCAGTAGTATAGCTGGGACGGACCTGGGCCCCCAGCATTTT

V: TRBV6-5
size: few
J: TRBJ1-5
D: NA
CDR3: CASRQISSNQPQHF
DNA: TGTGCCAGCAGACAGATTTCTAGCAATCAGCCCCAGCATTTT

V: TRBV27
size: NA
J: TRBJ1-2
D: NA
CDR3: CASRTNRRYPNYGYTF
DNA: TGTGCCAGCAGAACCAACAGGAGATACCCTAACTATGGCTACACCTTC

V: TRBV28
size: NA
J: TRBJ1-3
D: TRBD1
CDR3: CASRDRGKEDTIYF
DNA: TGTGCCAGCAGGGACAGGGGGAAAGAGGACACCATATATTTT

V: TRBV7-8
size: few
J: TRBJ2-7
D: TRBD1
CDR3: CASSFPTTAGGVRYEQYF
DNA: TGTGCCAGCAGCTTCCCTACCACGGCAGGGGGCGTGAGGTACGAGCAGTACTTC